This T cell receptor beta chain was recorded in a study of blood T cell repertoires in COVID-19. Turning to the study itself: COVID-19 samples, acute and convalescent, were from the United States, Italy and Spain. Nucleic acid was either cDNA or gDNA, and it came from T cells, B-cell-depleted T cells, or PBMCs.

How the authors handled the data: The assay estimated nucleated cells by amplifying reference gene primers. Method: immunoSEQ multiplex PCR; TCRdb's copy keeps in-frame clones and lacks some. D and trimming were read from the DNA, whereas the V and J calls and clone size are those reported in that table. The table lists 20,000 or so clones, about four fifths of them singletons, with roughly 3.2% in the top ten. CDR1 is MGHRA and CDR2 is YSYEKL in the germline V gene. This CDR3 has 18 amino acids. The V and J ends lost 1 base and 2 bases, in that order; junction bases with no gene match: 11. The J gene is TRBJ2-5, the V gene TRBV4-1, with 9 bases fitting TRBD2. The receptor comes from a man aged 35-49 years with acute or convalescent COVID-19. The specimen sequenced was peripheral blood. This CDR3 is CASSQGRGTSPYQETQYF. The CDR3, as DNA: TGCGCCAGCAGCCAAGGCAGAGGGACTAGCCCGTATCAAGAGACCCAGTACTTC.